The 7 T cell receptor beta chains listed next were all sequenced from one sample in a study of blood T cell repertoires in COVID-19. The assay was immunoSEQ multiplex PCR, and TCRdb's table has in-frame clones only and misses some. This repertoire shows around 150,000 clones, 80% to 90% found once; its top ten account for roughly 3.5%. Source material: PBMCs or T cells enriched from blood (not recorded which). These receptors were taken from a woman between 45 and 65 years old with acute COVID-19.

This clone showed up just once. The rearrangement uses TRBV4-2 and TRBJ1-2; D not resolved. V shed 1 base and J shed 7 bases, with 4 bases lying between them. The V gene's germline CDR1 is LGHNA and CDR2 YNFKEQ. The CDR3 has 11 amino acids. CDR3 region: CASSQGAGYTF. DNA of the CDR3: TGTGCCAGCAGCCAAGGAGCTGGCTACACCTTC.

This chain links TRBV7-8 with TRBJ1-3; no clear D. CDR1 SGHVS and CDR2 FQNEAQ come from the germline V gene. This CDR3 comprises 17 residues. V dropped 5 bases and J dropped 0 bases, with 17 bases sitting between them. Here the CDR3 DNA reads TGTGCCAGCAGCCCAGATTGGTGGCCAGGCTCTGGAAACACCATATATTTT. Its protein product is CASSPDWWPGSGNTIYF. Supplemented by reference TRBV7-8 and TRBJ1-3, the full variable domain reads GAGVSQSPRYKVAKRGQDVALRCDPISGHVSLFWYQQALGQGPEFLTYFQNEAQLDKSGLPSDRFFAERPEGSVSTLKIQRTQQEDSAVYLCASSPDWWPGSGNTIYFGEGSWLTVV.

The CDR3 DNA is TGTGCCAGCAGCGTAGAGGGACAGGGGGGCTATGGCTACACCTTC. It codes for CASSVEGQGGYGYTF. The chain is built from TRBV9 and TRBJ1-2, with TRBD1 identical over 11 bases. The germline CDR1 and CDR2 sequences are SGDLS and YYNGEE. CDR3 size: 15 residues. The junction had 2 bases not matched to a gene; V was cut back by 0 bases and J by 4 bases.

The chain couples TRBV7-9 to TRBJ2-2; TRBD1 matches 8 bases. Germline CDR1 is SEHNR and CDR2 is FQNEAQ (reference sequence). Unmatched junction bases numbered 8, after V lost 5 bases and J lost 3 bases. This CDR3 region has 16 residues. Written as DNA, the CDR3 is TGTGCCAGCAGCCCAGGACAGGGATTTTACACCGGGGAGCTGTTTTTT. Translation gives CASSPGQGFYTGELFF. The complete variable domain, with remaining parts taken from reference TRBV7-9 and TRBJ2-2, reads DTGVSQNPRHKITKRGQNVTFRCDPISEHNRLYWYRQTLGQGPEFLTYFQNEAQLEKSRLLSDRFSAERPKGSFSTLEIQRTEQGDSAMYLCASSPGQGFYTGELFFGEGSRLTVL.

The rearrangement links TRBV6-5 to TRBJ2-7; 8 bases align to TRBD1. From germline, CDR1 is MNHEY and CDR2 SVGAGI. With 2 bases clipped from V and 7 bases from J, the junction kept 7 bases outside the gene matches. The CDR3 runs to 14 residues. The CDR3 DNA sequence: TGTGCCAGCAGTTACAATGACAGGGGAAAGGAGCAGTACTTC. Its translation is CASSYNDRGKEQYF.

The chain recombines TRBV2 with TRBJ1-1; unclear D gene. CDR1 and CDR2 from the germline V gene are SNHLY and FYNNEI. The CDR3 is 15 amino acids. The V gene lost 4 bases and the J gene lost 4 bases, with 16 bases spanning the gap. CDR3 residues: CASSARTLGSTEAFF. CDR3 nucleotides: TGTGCCAGCAGTGCGCGGACCCTCGGGAGCACTGAAGCTTTCTTT.

J is TRBJ1-1 and V is TRBV5-8, with D possibly TRBD1 on 5 matching bases. CDR3 size: 16 residues. Trimming removed 2 bases at V and 3 bases at J, with 17 bases between. Germline V lookup: CDR1 SGHTS, CDR2 YDEGEE. The CDR3 sequence is CASSFMGHRLDTEAFF. The CDR3 DNA reads TGTGCCAGCAGCTTTATGGGGCACAGGTTGGACACTGAAGCTTTCTTT.